One and the same sample provided the 10 T cell receptor beta chains below, sequenced in a study of post-analysis software for immune sequencing data. Findings of the study overall: Five TRBV segments, TRBV5-6, TRBV5-1 and TRBV20-1 among them, were found more frequent in patients than controls.

The library was made from cDNA and included unique molecular identifiers. One entry per CDR3 protein results from TCRdb running MiXCR on the PCR reads. The data contain about 460,000 distinct CDR3 sequences, around 40% of them singletons. The antigens these receptors bind are not known. Sample: blood. Receptors originate from a girl aged 10 to 17 with multiple sclerosis.

This clonotype was counted between two and nine times. This chain uses TRBV7-9 with TRBJ2-5, with D perhaps matching TRBD1 or TRBD2 (6 bases each). V was pared by 5 bases and J by 5 bases, with 18 bases between. CDR3 length: 15 amino acids. CDR1 and CDR2 (germline): SEHNR, FQNEAQ (reference sequence). In nucleotides, the CDR3 is TGTGCCAGCAGCCCAATTAACAGGGACTGGGAGACCCAGTACTTC. It is translated as CASSPINRDWETQYF.

Points on this clonotype: One base away lies a much larger clone, so this may be a sequencing read error. This sequence joins TRBV6-2 or TRBV6-3 and TRBJ2-1; 10 positions agree with TRBD2. The CDR3 is 14 residues long. The germline gives CDR1 MNHEY, CDR2 SVGEGT. J was trimmed by 4 bases and V by 5 bases; bases with no gene match: 2. The CDR3 sequence is CASSVLAGYNEQFF. DNA for the CDR3: TGTGCCAGCAGTGTACTAGCGGGGTACAATGAGCAGTTCTTC.

This clonotype was seen a few times. The gene calls are TRBV15 and TRBJ1-4, with 8 bases lining up with TRBD1. CDR1 is LNHNV, CDR2 YYDKDF, per germline (reference sequence). The CDR3 sequence is 15 residues long. V dropped 4 bases and J dropped 5; count of bases not matched to a gene: 6. In DNA form, the CDR3 reads TGTGCCACCAGCAAGTACCGGGACAGGAATGAAAAACTGTTTTTT. It is translated as CATSKYRDRNEKLFF.

In its sample, this clonotype was seen once. Germline is not matched at one junction end, which may reflect a read error. The V and J genes are TRBV24-1 and TRBJ2-7, with D perhaps being TRBD1 or TRBD2 (5 bases each). Germline V gives CDR1 KGHDR, CDR2 SFDVKD. This CDR3 region has 12 residues. The CDR3 reads CTTSEGTYEQYF. In DNA form, the CDR3 reads TGTACCACCAGTGAGGGGACCTACGAGCAGTACTTC.

The CDR3 is CASSLQNLAGGPTDTQYF. CDR3 nucleotide sequence: TGTGCCAGCAGCTTACAGAACTTAGCGGGAGGGCCGACAGATACGCAGTATTTT. V usage is TRBV11-2 and J usage is TRBJ2-3; 11 bases are shared with TRBD2. The CDR3 runs 18 residues. V lost 2 bases to trimming and J lost 3 bases; unmatched junction nucleotides: 10. Per germline, CDR1 SGHAT and CDR2 FQNNGV.

This clonotype was counted between two and nine times. The chain recombines TRBV4-1 with TRBJ2-1; 10 bases are shared with TRBD2. The germline V gene encodes CDR1 MGHRA and CDR2 YSYEKL. With 1 base clipped from V and 7 bases from J, the junction kept 10 bases outside the gene matches. This CDR3 comprises 17 residues. CDR3 region: CASSQAVVASGRNEQFF. The DNA of the CDR3 is TGCGCCAGCAGCCAAGCAGTTGTCGCTAGCGGGAGAAATGAGCAGTTCTTC.

Details on this clonotype: One junction end does not reproduce the germline sequence, and a read error may be involved. The rearrangement links TRBV5-6 to TRBJ1-2; 8 positions match TRBD1. Germline V gives CDR1 SGHDT, CDR2 YYEEEE. The CDR3 is 15 residues long. The CDR3 nucleotides are TGTGTCAGCAGCTTGGACGACAGGGGCTTCTATGGCTACACCTTC. This sequence encodes CVSSLDDRGFYGYTF.

This clonotype was detected a few times. The rearrangement links TRBV6-1 to TRBJ1-1; tentative D call: TRBD1 (6 bases). V was pared by 6 bases and J by 0 bases, with 8 bases between. This CDR3 comprises 13 residues. CDR1 is MNHNS and CDR2 is SASEGT in the germline V gene. The DNA of the CDR3 is TGTGCCAGCAGGCAGGGGCTGAACACTGAAGCTTTCTTT. Its protein product is CASRQGLNTEAFF.

This clonotype turned up a few times. V gene TRBV7-2 combines with J gene TRBJ1-4; a possible D gene is TRBD1 (5 bases). The V gene's germline CDR1 is SGHTA and CDR2 FQGNSA. The CDR3 is 15 residues long. The V end was cut by 4 bases, the J end by 8 bases, with 17 bases between. CDR3: CASSSPNVGREKLFF. Written as DNA, the CDR3 is TGTGCCAGCAGCTCCCCCAACGTGGGACGGGAAAAACTGTTTTTT.

The V call is TRBV4-3, the J call TRBJ1-2; TRBD1 aligns across 10 bases. V shed 3 bases, J shed 6 bases, and the junction held 4 bases outside the gene matches. Looked up from germline, CDR1 is LGHNA and CDR2 is YSLEER. The CDR3 spans 14 residues. CDR3 protein: CASSHDDRGHGYTF. The CDR3 region has the DNA TGCGCCAGCAGCCACGATGACAGGGGGCATGGCTACACCTTC.